This TCR beta chain was profiled in a study of blood T cell repertoires in COVID-19. Study-wide context: Collection of acute and convalescent COVID-19 samples took place in the United States, Italy and Spain. PBMCs, B-cell-depleted T cells, or T cells provided the cDNA or gDNA that made up the material.

Original processing notes: Quantification of nucleated cells was approximated via reference gene primer amplification. The table came from immunoSEQ multiplex PCR; TCRdb's copy has only in-frame clones and leaves some out. Clone size and the V and J calls come from that table; the DNA yielded D and trimming. The table lists about 95,000 clones, about 80% of them singletons. The trim removed 4 bases at V and 4 bases at J, leaving 4 bases unmatched. The CDR3 covers 14 residues. Germline CDR1 is SGHRS and CDR2 is YFSETQ. This receptor was obtained from a human donor in a cohort sampled during active COVID-19. Sequenced sample: peripheral blood. This rearrangement joins TRBV5-1 to TRBJ2-5, with 10 bases matching TRBD1. CDR3 in DNA: TGCGCCAGCAGCCCCCGGGACAGGGGAGAGACCCAGTACTTC. Its translation is CASSPRDRGETQYF.